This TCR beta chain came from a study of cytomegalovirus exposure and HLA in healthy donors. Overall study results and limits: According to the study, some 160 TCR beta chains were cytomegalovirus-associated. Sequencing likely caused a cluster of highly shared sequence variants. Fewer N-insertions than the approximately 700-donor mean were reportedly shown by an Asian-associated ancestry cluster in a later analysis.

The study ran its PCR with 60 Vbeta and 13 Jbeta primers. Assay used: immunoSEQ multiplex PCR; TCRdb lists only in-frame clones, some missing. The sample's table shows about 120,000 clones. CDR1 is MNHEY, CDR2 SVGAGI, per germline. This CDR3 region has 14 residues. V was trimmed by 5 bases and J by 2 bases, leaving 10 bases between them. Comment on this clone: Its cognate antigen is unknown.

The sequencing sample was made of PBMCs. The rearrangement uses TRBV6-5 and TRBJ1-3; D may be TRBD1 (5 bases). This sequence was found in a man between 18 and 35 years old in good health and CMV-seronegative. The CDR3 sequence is CASSTAGTGNTIYF. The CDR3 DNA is TGTGCCAGCAGTACAGCAGGGACTGGAAACACCATATATTTT.